Shown below are 25 T cell receptor beta chains from a single sample sequenced in a study of blood T cell repertoires in COVID-19 (dated by TCRdb to 2019 to 2021). The library was made by the immunoSEQ multiplex PCR assay. TCRdb took this table from immuneACCESS and kept in-frame rearrangements with V and J called. Such tables lack part of the clones; where checked against another copy, unresolved V genes explain under half of the gap, and the rest is unexplained. The sample table contains some 100,000 clones; only one count was recorded for about 89% of them. The ten biggest clones cover 10% of the sample. What was sequenced was peripheral blood. These receptors came from a man over 45 with acute or convalescent COVID-19.

This chain links TRBV7-8 with TRBJ2-2; weak D call: TRBD1 (6 bases). The V end lost 5 bases, the J end lost 5 bases, and 18 bases lay between the germline ends. The CDR3 runs 16 residues. Germline loops: CDR1 SGHVS, CDR2 FQNEAQ. CDR3 region: CASSPGGTGRTGELFF. The CDR3 coding sequence is TGTGCCAGCAGCCCAGGCGGCACAGGGCGGACCGGGGAGCTGTTTTTT.

This clone appeared once. The genes are TRBV10-3 and TRBJ2-7; TRBD2 aligns across 15 bases. Germline trimming cut 4 bases from V and 3 bases from J; bases unmatched to any gene: 7. This CDR3 is built from 17 residues. Germline values: CDR1 ENHRY, CDR2 SYGVKD. The CDR3 region is CAISVGLAGGGSYEQYF. DNA for the CDR3: TGTGCCATCAGTGTGGGACTAGCGGGAGGTGGGAGCTACGAGCAGTACTTC.

This chain links TRBV5-6 with TRBJ1-6, with 9 positions matching TRBD1. This CDR3 has 15 residues. Trimming cost V 7 bases and J 10 bases; bases outside gene matches: 12. Germline V gene sequence: CDR1 SGHDT, CDR2 YYEEEE. Here the CDR3 DNA reads TGTGCCAGCCACCGTGGGGGGACAGGGTTGTCACCCCTCCACTTT. Encoded protein: CASHRGGTGLSPLHF.

The chain joins TRBV2 to TRBJ2-3; 9 bases map to TRBD1. The germline CDR1 and CDR2 sequences are SNHLY and FYNNEI. V was pared by 5 bases and J by 1 base, with 1 base of the junction left unmatched. The CDR3 spans 14 residues. CDR3: CASSRDRGTDTQYF. The DNA for the CDR3 is TGTGCCAGCAGTCGGGACAGGGGCACAGATACGCAGTATTTT. Full variable domain (remainder filled in from reference TRBV2 and TRBJ2-3): EPEVTQTPSHQVTQMGQEVILRCVPISNHLYFYWYRQILGQKVEFLVSFYNNEISEKSEIFDDQFSVERPDGSNFTLKIRSTKLEDSAMYFCASSRDRGTDTQYFGPGTRLTVL.

V is TRBV3-1 (or the pseudogene TRBV3-2) and J is TRBJ1-2; 8 nucleotides match TRBD1. Per germline, CDR1 LGHDT and CDR2 YNNKEL (reference sequence). The CDR3 consists of 17 residues. The junction had 17 bases not matched to a gene; V was cut back by 4 bases and J by 7 bases. CDR3 in amino acids: CASSRDFTGTGLFGYTF. The CDR3 bases are TGTGCCAGCAGCCGAGATTTTACCGGGACAGGTCTATTTGGCTACACCTTC.

J is TRBJ1-2 and V is TRBV20-1, with a possible D match to TRBD1 (6 bases). CDR1 is DFQATT, CDR2 SNEGSKA, per germline (reference sequence). The ends were cut back, 3 bases at V and 7 bases at J, with 15 bases in the middle. The CDR3 is 13 residues long. The CDR3 reads CSASLQGSGGYTF. CDR3 nucleotides: TGCAGTGCTAGTCTACAGGGAAGTGGTGGCTACACCTTC.

The V call is TRBV6-5, the J call TRBJ2-7, with a weak D call TRBD2 (6 bases). Germline values: CDR1 MNHEY, CDR2 SVGAGI. This CDR3 has 14 residues. Trimming removed 8 bases at V and 2 bases at J, with 16 bases between. This CDR3 is CASRRDLKAYEQYF. The CDR3, as DNA: TGTGCCAGCCGCCGGGACTTAAAAGCCTACGAGCAGTACTTC.

This clone showed up just a few times. The V call is TRBV27, the J call TRBJ2-4; maybe TRBD1 (5 bases). V was trimmed by 2 bases and J by 1 base, leaving 12 bases between them. The CDR3 loop spans 16 amino acids. The germline gives CDR1 MNHEY, CDR2 SMNVEV (reference sequence). This CDR3 is CASSLGWKGAKNIQYF. CDR3 coding DNA: TGTGCCAGCAGTTTAGGGTGGAAGGGGGCCAAAAACATTCAGTACTTC.

CDR3 DNA sequence: TGTGCCAGCGAGCGGGACAGGGGTCCCGTTAGCAATCAGCCCCAGCATTTT. Translated: CASERDRGPVSNQPQHF. This sequence joins TRBV5-8 and TRBJ1-5; 10 bases map to TRBD1. The length of the CDR3 is 17 residues. The germline gives CDR1 SGHTS, CDR2 YDEGEE. J was trimmed by 0 bases and V by 7 bases; bases with no gene match: 10.

This chain joins TRBV5-1 and TRBJ2-7, with a weak D call TRBD1 (5 bases). CDR3 length: 13 amino acids. Per germline, CDR1 SGHRS and CDR2 YFSETQ. The ends were cut back, 3 bases at V and 5 bases at J, with 12 bases in the middle. The CDR3 here is CASSSPGIHEQYF. The CDR3 DNA follows: TGCGCCAGCAGCTCACCAGGGATCCACGAGCAGTACTTC.

The chain links TRBV6-5 to TRBJ1-5; TRBD1 matches at 9 bases. CDR1 and CDR2 from the germline V gene are MNHEY and SVGAGI. J gave up 12 bases and V 0 bases, and 3 bases lay outside the gene matches. The CDR3 is 13 amino acids. The CDR3 DNA sequence: TGTGCCAGCAGTTACTCGACAGGGGGAAACCAGCATTTT. Amino acid sequence: CASSYSTGGNQHF.

The rearrangement joins TRBV27 to TRBJ1-2; D possibly corresponds to TRBD1 (5 bases). Germline loops: CDR1 MNHEY, CDR2 SMNVEV (reference sequence). The CDR3 length is 17 residues. The ends were cut back, 5 bases at V and 4 bases at J, with 23 bases in the middle. The CDR3 DNA is TGTGCCAGCAGTCCTACGGTGGGGCAGGGTTCCCTCTATGGCTACACCTTC. This encodes CASSPTVGQGSLYGYTF.

V usage is TRBV5-4 and J usage is TRBJ2-7; 8 bases are a match to TRBD1. Germline lookup yields CDR1 SGHNT and CDR2 YYREEE (reference sequence). This CDR3 contains 17 residues. Trimming at V came to 1 base and at J to 0 bases, leaving 9 bases not matched to a gene. CDR3 sequence: CASSLPGGEAFSYEQYF. CDR3 DNA sequence: TGTGCCAGCAGCTTGCCAGGGGGCGAAGCTTTCTCCTACGAGCAGTACTTC.

This chain links TRBV4-1 with TRBJ1-5; no definite D call. The CDR3 covers 15 residues. Germline-derived CDR1 and CDR2 are MGHRA and YSYEKL. V lost 0 bases and J 3 bases, leaving 9 bases between the germline ends. For the CDR3, the DNA is TGCGCCAGCAGCCAAGATGGGCAGGACAATCAGCCCCAGCATTTT. It translates to CASSQDGQDNQPQHF.

J is TRBJ2-7 and V is TRBV3-1 (or the pseudogene TRBV3-2); TRBD1 agrees at 10 bases. This CDR3 has 15 amino acids. Germline V gene sequence: CDR1 LGHDT, CDR2 YNNKEL (reference sequence). J was trimmed by 3 bases and V by 4 bases; bases with no gene match: 6. The CDR3 coding sequence is TGTGCCAGCAGCCGCCCCGGGACAGGGGTCTACGAGCAGTACTTC. It translates to CASSRPGTGVYEQYF.

This chain uses TRBV5-6 with TRBJ1-4; D unclear. The CDR3 loop spans 17 amino acids. Germline CDR1 reads SGHDT; CDR2 reads YYEEEE. Trimming took off 2 bases at V and 0 bases at J, with 14 bases between the two ends. CDR3 sequence (DNA): TGTGCCAGCAGCTTCCGAGCGACGGGAGCAACTAATGAAAAACTGTTTTTT. This translates into CASSFRATGATNEKLFF.

The genes are TRBV12-3 or TRBV12-4 and TRBJ2-1; the D gene is possibly TRBD2 (6 bases). The CDR3 is 13 amino acids. The V end was cut by 6 bases, the J end by 7 bases, with 13 bases between. CDR3: CASRREMRNEQFF. CDR3 nucleotides: TGTGCCAGCAGACGGGAGATGAGAAATGAGCAGTTCTTC.

The chain has TRBV6-6 and TRBJ1-3, with D uncertain. CDR3 length: 15 amino acids. Germline V CDR1 and CDR2: MNHNY, SVGAGI (reference sequence). Trimming removed 0 bases at V and 4 bases at J, with 10 bases between. CDR3 coding DNA: TGTGCCAGCAGTTACTCGGCGGGGATAGGAAACACCATATATTTT. Amino acid sequence: CASSYSAGIGNTIYF.

The CDR3 DNA sequence: TGTGCCAGTACCTTAATGGCGGCGGGGAGCACTGAAGCTTTCTTT. This encodes CASTLMAAGSTEAFF. The chain combines TRBV19 with TRBJ1-1; D remains unclear. The V end was cut by 7 bases, the J end by 4 bases, with 19 bases between. From germline, CDR1 is LNHDA and CDR2 SQIVND (reference sequence). CDR3 size: 15 residues.

The chain couples TRBV14 to TRBJ1-1, with a possible D match to TRBD1 (6 bases). This CDR3 region has 13 residues. Germline lookup yields CDR1 SGHDN and CDR2 FVKESK. The V gene lost 5 bases and the J gene lost 4 bases, with 11 bases spanning the gap. The CDR3 DNA reads as TGTGCCAGCAGCTCCACAGGGATCACTGAAGCTTTCTTT. Translation gives CASSSTGITEAFF. The variable domain in full, completed from reference TRBV14 and TRBJ1-1, reads EAGVTQFPSHSVIEKGQTVTLRCDPISGHDNLYWYRRVMGKEIKFLLHFVKESKQDESGMPNNRFLAERTGGTYSTLKVQPAELEDSGVYFCASSSTGITEAFFGQGTRLTVV.

The V gene is TRBV2, the J gene TRBJ1-2, with D uncertain. CDR3 length: 11 amino acids. Between the trimmed V and J ends, which lost 8 bases and 13 bases, there was a span of 17 bases. Germline CDR1 SNHLY, CDR2 FYNNEI. CDR3 amino acids: CASGGRAAPTF. The CDR3 region has the DNA TGTGCCAGCGGTGGGAGGGCGGCCCCCACCTTC.

The chain carries TRBV2 and TRBJ2-2; the D gene is possibly TRBD1 (6 bases). The CDR3 covers 15 residues. The germline V and J ends were trimmed by 4 bases and 5 bases, with 14 bases remaining between them. Germline V lookup: CDR1 SNHLY, CDR2 FYNNEI. CDR3 DNA sequence: TGTGCCAGCAGTGCAAGGCTTGACAGGACCGGGGAGCTGTTTTTT. Translation gives CASSARLDRTGELFF.

V usage is TRBV6-5 and J usage is TRBJ2-2; 9 nucleotides align to TRBD2. CDR1 MNHEY and CDR2 SVGAGI come from the germline V gene. The ends lost 8 bases at V and 5 bases at J; junction bases unmatched: 9. CDR3 length: 15 residues. CDR3 protein: CASGGSGRRTGELFF. The CDR3 DNA follows: TGTGCCAGCGGGGGTAGCGGGAGAAGAACCGGGGAGCTGTTTTTT.

This clone was picked up one time. This rearrangement joins TRBV19 to TRBJ2-3, with no clear D. The CDR3 length is 14 residues. Germline V lookup: CDR1 LNHDA, CDR2 SQIVND (reference sequence). The V and J ends lost 4 bases and 3 bases respectively, with 11 bases between them. The CDR3 region is CASSRTGATDTQYF. The CDR3 nucleotides read TGTGCCAGTAGTAGAACGGGTGCTACAGATACGCAGTATTTT.

This clone appeared once. J is TRBJ2-7 and V is TRBV5-1; TRBD2 matches 8 bases. The CDR3 length is 15 residues. The germline gives CDR1 SGHRS, CDR2 YFSETQ. V was clipped by 3 bases and J by 5 bases; unmatched bases: 10. The CDR3 loop is CASSYGGSGTDEQYF. DNA for the CDR3: TGCGCCAGCAGCTACGGAGGTAGCGGGACTGACGAGCAGTACTTC.